These 4 T cell receptor beta chains share one sample of origin, sequenced in a study of T-cell reconstitution after alpha-beta-depleted transplantation in children. Library preparation (for TCRbeta) was performed with unique molecular identifiers. TCRdb re-derived calls from the PCR reads in MiXCR, one entry per CDR3 protein. The table records a few hundred thousand distinct CDR3 sequences, roughly a quarter of them present only once. The sequencing used PBMCs, collected before TCRalphabeta/CD19-depleted stem cell transplant. The receptor source for this set is a boy under three years old with Wiskott-Aldrich syndrome, due to receive a stem cell transplant.

This clonotype was recorded a few times. The chain joins TRBV29-1 to TRBJ2-5; 7 nucleotides align to TRBD1. With V trimmed by 7 bases and J by 0 bases, 8 bases remained unmatched. The germline V gene encodes CDR1 SQVTM and CDR2 ANQGSEA. This CDR3 region has 14 residues. CDR3 sequence reads: CSAALQGYQETQYF. The CDR3, as DNA: TGCAGCGCCGCACTACAGGGGTACCAAGAGACCCAGTACTTC.

The chain links TRBV12-3 or TRBV12-4 to TRBJ1-2; 7 bases fit TRBD1. The CDR3 runs to 14 residues. V trimming: 1 base; J trimming: 6 bases; junction bases outside the gene matches: 5. CDR3 amino acids: CASSLDVRGHGYTF. As DNA, the CDR3 is TGTGCCAGCAGTTTAGATGTTAGGGGGCATGGCTACACCTTC.

There are a few counts of this clonotype. The chain combines TRBV7-7 with TRBJ2-3, with D unclear. Trimming pared 2 bases from V and 3 bases from J, leaving 9 bases between. The CDR3 length is 14 residues. Germline CDR1 SSHAT, CDR2 FNYEAQ (reference sequence). CDR3 in amino acids: CASSLTSLTDTQYF. The CDR3 coding sequence is TGTGCCAGCAGCTTAACCTCTCTGACAGATACGCAGTATTTT.

The chain combines TRBV5-1 with TRBJ2-7; TRBD1 might be the D (6 bases). The length of the CDR3 is 12 residues. V lost 4 bases and J lost 5, with 10 bases in between. Germline V gene sequence: CDR1 SGHRS, CDR2 YFSETQ. CDR3: CASSQQGHEQYF. The CDR3 DNA follows: TGCGCCAGCAGCCAGCAGGGGCACGAGCAGTACTTC.